This paragraph reports one T cell receptor beta chain. Reverse transcription of about 0.45 to 1 ug RNA was carried out with random hexamers. Across 54 Vbeta and 13 Jbeta, TCR beta CDR3 was amplified with immunoSEQ multiplex PCR. Using its own MiXCR run on the immunoSEQ multiplex PCR reads, TCRdb lists one record per CDR3 protein. This sample has some 76,000 distinct CDR3 sequences, with roughly nine tenths found just once. This entry comes from a study of CD8 T cells in Susac syndrome. The CDR3 runs to 13 residues. Germline V gives CDR1 SGHRS, CDR2 YFSETQ. Trimming took 6 bases from V and 5 from J, leaving 15 bases between them. TCR beta sequencing was performed on blood CD8+ and CD4+ T cells. The multiple sclerosis controls were treatment-naive patients with relapsing-remitting disease that was stable or active. TEMRA cells were FACS-enriched, with CD8+ and CD4+ T cells isolated negatively.

V is TRBV5-1 and J is TRBJ2-7; weak D call: TRBD1 (6 bases). The sample consisted of CD8+ T cells from PBMCs. The receptor's source is a human donor with multiple sclerosis. This CDR3 is CASTLGAADEQYF. In DNA form, the CDR3 reads TGCGCCAGCACCCTGGGGGCCGCTGACGAGCAGTACTTC.